The rows below give T cell receptor beta chains drawn from one sample of a study of cytomegalovirus exposure and HLA in healthy donors. The assay was immunoSEQ multiplex PCR, and TCRdb's table has in-frame clones only and misses some. The table lists 250,000 to 350,000 clones, approximately 86% of them singletons. Sequenced: PBMCs. The receptor set was obtained from a man under 40 in good health and CMV-seronegative. The conserved cysteine and the conserved F or W are not part of the CDR3 here. The D gene is left open where the match is weak.

TRBV6-8,TRBJ2-1,TRBD2,ASSYPPGLAGGHEQF
TRBV13,TRBJ2-3,TRBD1,ASSFRQGSTDTQY
TRBV19,TRBJ1-2,.,ATLSLEVPYGYT
TRBV5-6,TRBJ1-1,TRBD1,ASSGGGRWYTEAF
TRBV9,TRBJ2-7,TRBD2,ASSLGTSGGYEQY
TRBV9,TRBJ1-1,TRBD1,ASSPLRTGVGDYTEAF
TRBV19,TRBJ1-5,.,ASSIVGTLSGQPQH
TRBV18,TRBJ1-1,TRBD1,ASSPVGGTNTGAF
TRBV7-2,TRBJ2-7,.,ASSFMTGHYEQY
TRBV28,TRBJ2-7,TRBD1,ASRRTGDSYEQY
TRBV7-8,TRBJ2-2,.,ASSLVQGRRGELF